Listed below are T cell receptor beta chains from one sample, sequenced in a study of cytomegalovirus exposure and HLA in healthy donors. Produced via immunoSEQ multiplex PCR; TCRdb's table is partial and in-frame only. The table includes about 110,000 clones, roughly 90% detected once. Specimen: PBMCs. These receptors were taken from a woman aged 30 to 39 in good health and CMV-seropositive. Both conserved end residues are part of each CDR3. D genes are given only for firm matches. Only part of the rows carry a size: once, few, many, or a class if the clone is expanded.

v_call	clone_size	d_call	j_call	cdr3_aa	cdr3_nt
TRBV2	-	TRBD2	TRBJ2-2	CASSLLAGLNTGELFF	TGTGCCAGCAGTTTACTAGCGGGACTGAACACCGGGGAGCTGTTTTTT
TRBV7-2	-	TRBD1	TRBJ2-7	CASSGWTGTSYEQYF	TGTGCCAGCAGCGGTTGGACAGGGACCTCCTACGAGCAGTACTTC
TRBV9	once	-	TRBJ2-2	CASSVSPTNTGELFF	TGTGCCAGCAGCGTATCACCTACGAACACCGGGGAGCTGTTTTTT
TRBV6-5	-	-	TRBJ1-2	CASSYSAGSNYGYTF	TGTGCCAGCAGTTACTCGGCAGGATCTAACTATGGCTACACCTTC
TRBV27	-	-	TRBJ1-1	CASSLLGGGTEAFF	TGTGCCAGCAGTTTATTGGGGGGGGGCACTGAAGCTTTCTTT
TRBV11-2	-	-	TRBJ2-1	CASSFGQTSYNEQFF	TGTGCCAGCAGCTTTGGACAGACCTCCTACAATGAGCAGTTCTTC
TRBV5-1	-	TRBD1	TRBJ2-7	CASSLVGQASYEQYF	TGCGCCAGCAGCTTGGTAGGACAGGCCTCCTACGAGCAGTACTTC
TRBV9	-	TRBD2	TRBJ2-1	CASSDPTSDLYNEQFF	TGTGCCAGCAGCGACCCAACTAGCGACCTCTACAATGAGCAGTTCTTC
TRBV27	-	TRBD1	TRBJ2-7	CASSLGTGYYEQYF	TGTGCCAGCAGTTTAGGGACAGGGTATTACGAGCAGTACTTC
TRBV6-5	once	-	TRBJ2-1	CASSPGLDEQFF	TGTGCCAGCAGTCCGGGGTTGGATGAGCAGTTCTTC
TRBV7-2	-	TRBD1	TRBJ1-2	CASSLHRGPRYGYTF	TGTGCCAGCAGCCTACACAGGGGGCCCCGTTATGGCTACACCTTC
TRBV11-2	once	-	TRBJ1-5	CASSPGEGRSPQHF	TGTGCCAGCAGTCCCGGCGAGGGCCGCTCACCCCAGCATTTT
TRBV30	-	TRBD2	TRBJ2-1	CAWSLAGDVNEQFF	TGTGCCTGGAGTCTGGCGGGGGACGTCAATGAGCAGTTCTTC
TRBV28	-	-	TRBJ1-6	CASSLTSGSNSPLHF	TGTGCCAGCAGCTTAACCTCGGGGTCCAATTCACCCCTCCACTTT
TRBV19	-	TRBD1	TRBJ2-7	CASSKRTGGRGDEQYF	TGTGCCAGTAGTAAGCGGACAGGGGGCAGGGGAGACGAGCAGTACTTC
TRBV4-1	-	TRBD1	TRBJ2-5	CASSQAPAGGETQYF	TGCGCCAGCAGCCAAGCCCCGGCAGGGGGAGAGACCCAGTACTTC
TRBV15	once	-	TRBJ2-5	CATSKSPTAGQETQYF	TGTGCCACCAGCAAGTCCCCCACAGCGGGCCAAGAGACCCAGTACTTC
TRBV15	-	-	TRBJ1-4	CATSRDIFSRNNEKLFF	TGTGCCACCAGCAGAGATATTTTTTCCAGAAATAATGAAAAACTGTTTTTT
TRBV4-1	-	-	TRBJ2-5	CASSQIGAVQETQYF	TGCGCCAGCAGCCAAATTGGAGCGGTCCAAGAGACCCAGTACTTC
TRBV7-9	-	-	TRBJ2-7	CASSVGGSSSYEQYF	TGTGCCAGCAGCGTAGGAGGGTCCAGCTCCTACGAGCAGTACTTC
TRBV7-7	-	-	TRBJ2-1	CASSLGPQSHNEQFF	TGTGCCAGCAGCTTAGGGCCCCAATCGCACAATGAGCAGTTCTTC
TRBV28	-	TRBD1	TRBJ2-1	CASGTDSYNEQFF	TGTGCCAGCGGGACAGACTCCTACAATGAGCAGTTCTTC
TRBV7-2	-	TRBD2	TRBJ2-2	CASSPRTSGNTGELFF	TGTGCCAGCAGCCCCCGGACTAGCGGGAACACCGGGGAGCTGTTTTTT
TRBV30	-	-	TRBJ1-1	CAWGRLAEAFF	TGTGCCTGGGGGAGATTAGCTGAAGCTTTCTTT
TRBV10-3	-	TRBD1	TRBJ1-2	CAISLGTGDGYTF	TGTGCCATCAGTCTCGGGACAGGGGATGGCTACACCTTC
TRBV15	once	TRBD1	TRBJ2-7	CATSEGARGTYEQYF	TGTGCCACCAGCGAGGGGGCAAGGGGGACCTACGAGCAGTACTTC
TRBV7-2	-	TRBD2	TRBJ2-1	CASSLGRGDGEQFF	TGTGCCAGCAGCTTAGGCCGGGGGGACGGGGAGCAGTTCTTC
TRBV7-2	-	-	TRBJ1-5	CASSFYRFPYNQPQHF	TGTGCCAGCAGCTTCTACAGGTTTCCTTACAATCAGCCCCAGCATTTT
TRBV2	-	-	TRBJ1-2	CASSPGLMYSYGYTF	TGTGCCAGCAGTCCGGGACTCATGTACTCCTATGGCTACACCTTC
TRBV7-3	-	-	TRBJ2-1	CASSLTSGWGNEQFF	TGTGCCAGCAGCTTAACCTCGGGGTGGGGCAATGAGCAGTTCTTC
TRBV11-2	-	-	TRBJ2-3	CASSLRLATDTQYF	TGTGCCAGCAGCTTACGCCTAGCCACAGATACGCAGTATTTT